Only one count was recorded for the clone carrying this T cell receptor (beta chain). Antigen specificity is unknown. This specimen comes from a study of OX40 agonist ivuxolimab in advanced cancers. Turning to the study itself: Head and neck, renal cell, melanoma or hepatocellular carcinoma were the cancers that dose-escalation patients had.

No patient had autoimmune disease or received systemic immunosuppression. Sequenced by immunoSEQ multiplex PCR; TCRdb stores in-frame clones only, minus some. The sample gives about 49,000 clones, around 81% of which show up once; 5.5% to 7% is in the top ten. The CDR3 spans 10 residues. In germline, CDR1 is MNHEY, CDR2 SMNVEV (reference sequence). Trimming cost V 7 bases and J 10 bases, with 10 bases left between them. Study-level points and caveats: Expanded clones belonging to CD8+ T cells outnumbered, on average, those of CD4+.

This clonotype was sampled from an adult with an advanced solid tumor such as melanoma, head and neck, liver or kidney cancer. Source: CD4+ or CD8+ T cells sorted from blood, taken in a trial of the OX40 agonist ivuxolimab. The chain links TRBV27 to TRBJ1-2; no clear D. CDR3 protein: CASTLQDYTF. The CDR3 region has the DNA TGTGCCAGCACCCTGCAAGACTACACCTTC.